This is a list of T cell receptor beta chains from one sample in a study of blood T cells in healthy people across ages. TCRdb redid the calling of the 5' RACE reads with MiXCR, one entry per CDR3 protein. This table holds hundreds of thousands of distinct CDR3 sequences, around 46% found once. The sequenced sample consisted of blood. These TCRs come from a man between 25 and 39 years old in good health. Each CDR3 is given without its conserved first and last residue.

j_gene	v_gene	CDR3aa
TRBJ2-7	TRBV29-1	SVRGGPSYEQY
TRBJ2-3	TRBV9	ASSPTGRSTDTQY
TRBJ1-4	TRBV7-2	ASSPQTGIGEKLF
TRBJ2-5	TRBV10-3	AITTDVEETQY
TRBJ1-2	TRBV6-2/TRBV6-3	ASSYTRTAYGYT
TRBJ1-1	TRBV6-1	ASTFLRWETGGDTEAF
TRBJ1-2	TRBV25-1	ASRPGGGGYT
TRBJ2-4	TRBV20-1	SARGAPDGEGAKNIQY
TRBJ2-1	TRBV7-2	ASSPGGLGQGENEQF
TRBJ1-5	TRBV7-9	ASSLGPGQGAYEPQH
TRBJ2-3	TRBV11-2	ASSLEMTSGGAMDTQY
TRBJ1-5	TRBV6-5	ASRITRGLEQPQH
TRBJ2-1	TRBV7-2	ASSVGPAGGLAYNEQF
TRBJ2-7	TRBV6-6	ASSYSIPGVTYEQY
TRBJ2-5	TRBV20-1	SAPLGAGQETQY
TRBJ2-1	TRBV6-1	ASIGTRGAATKNNEQF
TRBJ2-1	TRBV5-1	ASSLPRQGTASNEQF
TRBJ1-2	TRBV12-3/TRBV12-4	ASSFGQVGGYT
TRBJ1-1	TRBV4-2	ASSRDNLNTEAF
TRBJ2-7	TRBV29-1	SVEDRRESPYEQY
TRBJ1-5	TRBV5-1	ASGLGGYSNQPQH
TRBJ1-5	TRBV7-2	ASSLAPNSNQPQH
TRBJ1-2	TRBV7-9	ASSLEGTRGYT
TRBJ2-7	TRBV12-3/TRBV12-4	ASSLIGSVLY
TRBJ2-7	TRBV5-1	ASSLAGIPYEQY
TRBJ2-3	TRBV29-1	SVPGSSGPDTQY
TRBJ1-1	TRBV6-6	ASSIQGSNTEAF
TRBJ2-6	TRBV12-3/TRBV12-4	ASMTGFSGANVLT
TRBJ2-1	TRBV27	ASSLGRRRGSYNEQF
TRBJ1-1	TRBV29-1	SDVSQGVTEAF
NA	TRBV6-2/TRBV6-3	ASRVARAGGREQY
TRBJ2-3	TRBV6-4	ASRPGGRADTQY
NA	TRBV5-1	ASSLDSPGYEQY
TRBJ2-1	TRBV4-1	AGSGGTPDEQF
TRBJ2-1	TRBV5-1	ASSLRSGLAGNEQF
TRBJ2-5	TRBV12-3/TRBV12-4	ASTQSRGTGTRETQY
TRBJ1-2	TRBV7-9	ASSLLTAFNYGYT
TRBJ1-5	TRBV29-1	STQYGEPQH
TRBJ1-2	TRBV25-1	ASSKPGSNYGYT
TRBJ2-3	TRBV11-2	ASSLGADKSTDTQY
TRBJ2-1	TRBV7-2	ASSLVPRQGNNEQF
TRBJ2-5	TRBV3-1	ASSARRETQY
TRBJ2-4	TRBV12-3/TRBV12-4	ASSRQVAKNIQY
TRBJ1-1	TRBV27	ASIKGGARTEAF
TRBJ2-7	TRBV5-1	ASSDGPTPY
TRBJ2-5	TRBV4-3	ASSQDIPKRGVYQETQY
TRBJ2-1	TRBV7-2	ASSSWDRGRNEQF
TRBJ2-7	TRBV6-2/TRBV6-3	ASRDTGTGAYEQY
TRBJ1-2	TRBV20-1	SVAKTGKAYGYT
TRBJ2-5	TRBV20-1	SARWTSHLETQY
TRBJ2-3	TRBV6-2/TRBV6-3	ASSSPRFRGGHPDTQY
TRBJ2-3	TRBV7-9	ASSLRGQGEDTQY
NA	TRBV2	ASSASRGYEQY